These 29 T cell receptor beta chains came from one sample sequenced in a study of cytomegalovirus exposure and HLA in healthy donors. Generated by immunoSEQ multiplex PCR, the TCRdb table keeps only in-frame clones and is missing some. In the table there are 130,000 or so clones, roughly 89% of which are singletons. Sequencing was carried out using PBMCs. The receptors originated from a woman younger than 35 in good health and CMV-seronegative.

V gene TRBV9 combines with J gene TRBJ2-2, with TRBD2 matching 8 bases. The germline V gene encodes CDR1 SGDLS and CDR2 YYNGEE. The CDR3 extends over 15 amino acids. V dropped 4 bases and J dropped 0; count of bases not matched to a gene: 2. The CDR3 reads CASSLSGANTGELFF. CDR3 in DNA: TGTGCCAGCAGCCTTAGCGGGGCGAACACCGGGGAGCTGTTTTTT.

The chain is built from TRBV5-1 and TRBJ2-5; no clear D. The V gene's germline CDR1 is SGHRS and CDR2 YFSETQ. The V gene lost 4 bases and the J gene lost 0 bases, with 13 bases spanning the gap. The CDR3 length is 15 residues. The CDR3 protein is CASSPGGRYQETQYF. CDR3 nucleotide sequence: TGCGCCAGCAGCCCCGGCGGTAGGTACCAAGAGACCCAGTACTTC. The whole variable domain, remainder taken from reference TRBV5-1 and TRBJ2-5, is KAGVTQTPRYLIKTRGQQVTLSCSPISGHRSVSWYQQTPGQGLQFLFEYFSETQRNKGNFPGRFSGRQFSNSRSEMNVSTLELGDSALYLCASSPGGRYQETQYFGPGTRLLVL.

The CDR3, as DNA: TGTGCCAGCAGCCCTTGGGGACAGACCTACGAGCAGTACTTC. Its translation: CASSPWGQTYEQYF. The V and J genes are TRBV7-9 and TRBJ2-7, with 7 bases aligning to TRBD1. This CDR3 is built from 14 residues. With 5 bases clipped from V and 2 bases from J, the junction kept 6 bases outside the gene matches. Germline CDR1 and CDR2: SEHNR and FQNEAQ (reference sequence).

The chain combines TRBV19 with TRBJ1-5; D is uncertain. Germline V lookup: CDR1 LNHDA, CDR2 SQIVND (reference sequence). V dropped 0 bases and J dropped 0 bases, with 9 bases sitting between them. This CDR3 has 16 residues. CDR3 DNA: TGTGCCAGTAGTATAGAGGGCAGCTATAGCAATCAGCCCCAGCATTTT. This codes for CASSIEGSYSNQPQHF.

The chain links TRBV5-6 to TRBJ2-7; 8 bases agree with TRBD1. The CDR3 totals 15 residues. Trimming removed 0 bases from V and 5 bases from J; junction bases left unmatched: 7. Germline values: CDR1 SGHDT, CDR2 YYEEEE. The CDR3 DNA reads TGTGCCAGCAGCTTGGGTTTCGTGACAGGGGACGAGCAGTACTTC. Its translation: CASSLGFVTGDEQYF.

CDR3 residues: CATSRDLAGTDTQYF. The CDR3, as DNA: TGTGCCACCAGCAGAGATTTGGCGGGCACAGATACGCAGTATTTT. The chain couples TRBV15 to TRBJ2-3, with no clear D. The V end lost 0 bases, the J end lost 1 base, and 8 bases lay between the germline ends. The CDR3 is made up of 15 amino acids. CDR1 LNHNV and CDR2 YYDKDF come from the germline V gene (reference sequence).

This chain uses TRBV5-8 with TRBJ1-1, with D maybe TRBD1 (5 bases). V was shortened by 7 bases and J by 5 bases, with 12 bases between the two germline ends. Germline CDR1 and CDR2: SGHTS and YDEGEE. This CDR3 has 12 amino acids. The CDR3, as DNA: TGTGCCAGCGGACATGGGGAAACTGAAGCTTTCTTT. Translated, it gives CASGHGETEAFF.

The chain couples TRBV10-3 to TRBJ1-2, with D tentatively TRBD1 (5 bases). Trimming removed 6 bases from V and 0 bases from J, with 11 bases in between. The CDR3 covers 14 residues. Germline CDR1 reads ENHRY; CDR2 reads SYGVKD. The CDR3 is CAIRGGTSNYGYTF. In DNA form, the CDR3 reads TGTGCCATCAGAGGCGGGACTTCTAACTATGGCTACACCTTC.

As DNA, the CDR3 is TGTGCCAGCAGCGTAACGACAGGGATCGGAAACACCATATATTTT. It translates to CASSVTTGIGNTIYF. The chain combines TRBV7-2 with TRBJ1-3; 7 positions match TRBD1. The CDR3 runs to 15 residues. From germline, CDR1 is SGHTA and CDR2 FQGNSA. The V and J ends lost 5 bases and 4 bases, in that order; junction bases with no gene match: 8.

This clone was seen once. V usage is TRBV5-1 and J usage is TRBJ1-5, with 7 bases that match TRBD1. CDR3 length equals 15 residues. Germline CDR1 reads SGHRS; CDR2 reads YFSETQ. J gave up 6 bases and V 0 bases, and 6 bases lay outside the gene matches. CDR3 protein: CASSLGDSSGQPQHF. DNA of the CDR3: TGCGCCAGCAGCTTGGGGGACAGTAGTGGTCAGCCCCAGCATTTT. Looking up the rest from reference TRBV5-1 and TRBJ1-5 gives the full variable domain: KAGVTQTPRYLIKTRGQQVTLSCSPISGHRSVSWYQQTPGQGLQFLFEYFSETQRNKGNFPGRFSGRQFSNSRSEMNVSTLELGDSALYLCASSLGDSSGQPQHFGDGTRLSIL.

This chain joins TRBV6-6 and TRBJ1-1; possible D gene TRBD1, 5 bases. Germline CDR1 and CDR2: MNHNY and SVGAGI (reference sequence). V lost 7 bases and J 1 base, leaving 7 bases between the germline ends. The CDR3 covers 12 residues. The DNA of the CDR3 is TGTGCCAGCACGGGGGGGAACACTGAAGCTTTCTTT. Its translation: CASTGGNTEAFF.

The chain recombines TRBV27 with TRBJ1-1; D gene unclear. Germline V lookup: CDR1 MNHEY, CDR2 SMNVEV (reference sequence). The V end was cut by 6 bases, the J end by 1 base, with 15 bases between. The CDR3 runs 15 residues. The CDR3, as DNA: TGTGCCAGCAGCCAAAGAGACATAACGAACACTGAAGCTTTCTTT. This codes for CASSQRDITNTEAFF.

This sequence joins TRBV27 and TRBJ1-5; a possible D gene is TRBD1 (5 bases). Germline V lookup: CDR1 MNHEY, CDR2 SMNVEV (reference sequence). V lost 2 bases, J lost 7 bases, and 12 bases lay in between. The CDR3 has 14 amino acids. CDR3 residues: CASSLTGDRQPQHF. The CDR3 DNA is TGTGCCAGCAGTTTAACGGGGGACCGACAGCCCCAGCATTTT.

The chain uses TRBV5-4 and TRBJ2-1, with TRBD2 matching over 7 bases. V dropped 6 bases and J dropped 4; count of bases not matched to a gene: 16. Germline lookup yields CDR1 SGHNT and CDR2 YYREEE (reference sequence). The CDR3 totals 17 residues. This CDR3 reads CASTRGGEGSGYNEQFF. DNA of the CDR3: TGTGCCAGCACCCGCGGAGGGGAGGGCTCGGGGTACAATGAGCAGTTCTTC.

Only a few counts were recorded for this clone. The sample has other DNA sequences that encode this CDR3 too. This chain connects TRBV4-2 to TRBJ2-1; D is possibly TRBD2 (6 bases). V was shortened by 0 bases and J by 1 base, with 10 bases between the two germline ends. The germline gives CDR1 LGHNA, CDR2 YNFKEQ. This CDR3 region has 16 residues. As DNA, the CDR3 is TGTGCCAGCAGCCAAGATCGTGGGGGGTCCTACAATGAGCAGTTCTTC. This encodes CASSQDRGGSYNEQFF.

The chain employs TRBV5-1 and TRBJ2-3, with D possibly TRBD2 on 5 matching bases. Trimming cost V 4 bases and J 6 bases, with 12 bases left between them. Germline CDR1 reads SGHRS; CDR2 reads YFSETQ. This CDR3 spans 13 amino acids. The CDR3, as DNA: TGCGCCAGCAGCCCGATTCCGGGGGATACGCAGTATTTT. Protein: CASSPIPGDTQYF.

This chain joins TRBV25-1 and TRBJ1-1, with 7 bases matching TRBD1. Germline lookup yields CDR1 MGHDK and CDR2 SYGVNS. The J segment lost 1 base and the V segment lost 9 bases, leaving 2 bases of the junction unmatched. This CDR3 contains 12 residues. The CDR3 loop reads CASRGQNTEAFF. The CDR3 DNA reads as TGTGCCAGTAGGGGGCAGAACACTGAAGCTTTCTTT.

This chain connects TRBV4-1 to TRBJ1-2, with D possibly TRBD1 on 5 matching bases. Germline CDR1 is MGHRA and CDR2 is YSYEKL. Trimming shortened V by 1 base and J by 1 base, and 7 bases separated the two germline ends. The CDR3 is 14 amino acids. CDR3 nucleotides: TGCGCCAGCAGCCAAGGCGGGGGTAACTATGGCTACACCTTC. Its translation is CASSQGGGNYGYTF.

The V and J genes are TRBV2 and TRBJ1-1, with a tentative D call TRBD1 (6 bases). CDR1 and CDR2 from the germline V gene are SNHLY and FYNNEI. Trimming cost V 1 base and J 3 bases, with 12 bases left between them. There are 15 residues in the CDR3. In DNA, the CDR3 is TGTGCCAGCAGTGAAGGGGACACCTCTTACACTGAAGCTTTCTTT. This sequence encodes CASSEGDTSYTEAFF.

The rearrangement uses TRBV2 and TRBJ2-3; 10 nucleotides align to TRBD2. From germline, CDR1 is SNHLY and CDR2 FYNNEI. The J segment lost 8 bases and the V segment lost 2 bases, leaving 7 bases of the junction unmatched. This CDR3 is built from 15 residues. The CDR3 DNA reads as TGTGCCAGCAGTGAACAGGGTCTAGCGGGAGTTACGCAGTATTTT. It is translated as CASSEQGLAGVTQYF.

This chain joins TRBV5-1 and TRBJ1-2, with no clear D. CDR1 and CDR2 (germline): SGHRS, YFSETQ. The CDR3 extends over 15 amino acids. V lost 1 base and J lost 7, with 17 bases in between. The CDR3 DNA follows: TGCGCCAGCAGCTTGACCTGGGCAGGAACCGGTGGCTACACCTTC. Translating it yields CASSLTWAGTGGYTF.

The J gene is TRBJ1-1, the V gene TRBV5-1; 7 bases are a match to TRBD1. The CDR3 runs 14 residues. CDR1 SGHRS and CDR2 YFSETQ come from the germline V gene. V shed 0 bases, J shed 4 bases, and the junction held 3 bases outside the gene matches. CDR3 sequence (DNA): TGCGCCAGCAGCTTGGTTCAGGGGGGCACTGAAGCTTTCTTT. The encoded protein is CASSLVQGGTEAFF.

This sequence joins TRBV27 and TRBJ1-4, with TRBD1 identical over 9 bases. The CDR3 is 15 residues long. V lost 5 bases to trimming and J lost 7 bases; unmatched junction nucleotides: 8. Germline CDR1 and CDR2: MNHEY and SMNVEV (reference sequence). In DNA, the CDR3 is TGTGCCAGCAGTCGGGACAGGGCCAGTAGTGAAAAACTGTTTTTT. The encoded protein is CASSRDRASSEKLFF.

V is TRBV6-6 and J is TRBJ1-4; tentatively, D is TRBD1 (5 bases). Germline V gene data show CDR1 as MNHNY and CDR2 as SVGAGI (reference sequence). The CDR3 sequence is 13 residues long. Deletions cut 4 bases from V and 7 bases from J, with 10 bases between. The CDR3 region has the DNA TGTGCCAGCAGTTCCCCAACAGGTGAAAAACTGTTTTTT. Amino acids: CASSSPTGEKLFF.

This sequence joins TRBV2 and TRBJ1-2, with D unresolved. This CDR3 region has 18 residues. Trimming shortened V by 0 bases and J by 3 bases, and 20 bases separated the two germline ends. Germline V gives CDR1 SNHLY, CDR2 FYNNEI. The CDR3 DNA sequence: TGTGCCAGCAGTGAAGCGCTTCCTGGGCAGCTCGAATACTATGGCTACACCTTC. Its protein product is CASSEALPGQLEYYGYTF.

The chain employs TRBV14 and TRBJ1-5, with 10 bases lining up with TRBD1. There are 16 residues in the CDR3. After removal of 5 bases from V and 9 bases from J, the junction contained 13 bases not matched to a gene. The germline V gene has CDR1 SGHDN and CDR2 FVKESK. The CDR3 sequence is CASSFLGTGVVGPQHF. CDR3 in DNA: TGTGCCAGCAGCTTTCTCGGGACAGGGGTCGTGGGGCCCCAGCATTTT. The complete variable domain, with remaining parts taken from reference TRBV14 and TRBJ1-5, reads EAGVTQFPSHSVIEKGQTVTLRCDPISGHDNLYWYRRVMGKEIKFLLHFVKESKQDESGMPNNRFLAERTGGTYSTLKVQPAELEDSGVYFCASSFLGTGVVGPQHFGDGTRLSIL.

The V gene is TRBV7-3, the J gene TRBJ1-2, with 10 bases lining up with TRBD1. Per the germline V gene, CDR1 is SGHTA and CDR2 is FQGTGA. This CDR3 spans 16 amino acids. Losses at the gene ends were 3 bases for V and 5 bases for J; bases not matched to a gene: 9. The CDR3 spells CASSLTGGEGVYGYTF. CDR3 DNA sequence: TGTGCCAGCAGCTTGACAGGGGGCGAGGGAGTTTATGGCTACACCTTC. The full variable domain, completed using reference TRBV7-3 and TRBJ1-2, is GAGVSQTPSNKVTEKGKYVELRCDPISGHTALYWYRQSLGQGPEFLIYFQGTGAADDSGLPNDRFFAVRPEGSVSTLKIQRTERGDSAVYLCASSLTGGEGVYGYTFGSGTRLTVV.

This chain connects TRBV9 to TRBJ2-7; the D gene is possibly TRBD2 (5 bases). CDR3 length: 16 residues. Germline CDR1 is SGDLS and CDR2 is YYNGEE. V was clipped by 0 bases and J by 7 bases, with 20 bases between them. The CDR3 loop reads CASSVGREVGSWEQYF. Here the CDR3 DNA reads TGTGCCAGCAGCGTAGGCCGGGAAGTGGGATCTTGGGAGCAGTACTTC.

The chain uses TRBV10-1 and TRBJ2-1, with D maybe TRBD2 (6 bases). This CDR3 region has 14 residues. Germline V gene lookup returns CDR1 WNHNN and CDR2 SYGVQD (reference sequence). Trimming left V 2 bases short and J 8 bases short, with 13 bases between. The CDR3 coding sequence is TGCGCCAGCAGTGAGAGGCGGGACGGGGATGAGCAGTTCTTC. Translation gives CASSERRDGDEQFF.